This T cell receptor (beta chain) stems from a study of T cell responses to AZD1222 COVID-19 vaccine. This CDR3 has 14 residues. Deletions cut 0 bases from V and 5 bases from J, with 10 bases between. Germline V gene lookup returns CDR1 LGHNA and CDR2 YSLEER. Clones were read by immunoSEQ multiplex PCR, and TCRdb kept only the in-frame ones, dropping some. Of 100,000 or so clones in the sample, roughly nine tenths were seen once. This sequence originates from an adult in good health. The material was peripheral blood, obtained on day 0 of AZD1222 vaccination. J is TRBJ2-5 and V is TRBV4-3, with D tentatively TRBD1 or TRBD2 (5 bases each). The DNA of the CDR3 is TGCGCCAGCAGCCAAGATCCTGAGGGGGAGACCCAGTACTTC. Protein: CASSQDPEGETQYF.